A single sample gave rise to the 18 T cell receptor beta chains below, sequenced in a study of chemoradiotherapy in HPV16-positive cancers. Only in-frame clones appear in the TCRdb table, and some are missing; sequencing was by immunoSEQ multiplex PCR. Of 5,000 to 8,000 clones listed, around 83% are singletons. Specimen: tumor tissue, collected from a patient who underwent chemoradiotherapy. Receptors were obtained from a human donor with HPV-associated anogenital cancer.

V gene TRBV19 combines with J gene TRBJ2-7; 8 bases are a match to TRBD2. The ends lost 5 bases at V and 0 bases at J; junction bases unmatched: 6. Germline V gene sequence: CDR1 LNHDA, CDR2 SQIVND (reference sequence). The CDR3 runs to 15 residues. The CDR3 loop is CASSPSGLGSYEQYF. The CDR3 DNA reads TGTGCCAGTAGTCCCTCGGGACTAGGCTCCTACGAGCAGTACTTC.

This clone turned up a few times. The chain recombines TRBV14 with TRBJ1-2; no firm D call. The CDR3 has 16 residues. V gave up 1 base and J gave up 4 bases, with 16 bases separating them. Germline CDR1 SGHDN, CDR2 FVKESK. The CDR3 sequence: CASSQAYSYSAYGYTF. The DNA for the CDR3 is TGTGCCAGCAGCCAAGCCTACAGCTACAGTGCCTATGGCTACACCTTC.

This clone was observed a single time. It is unclear where the CDR3 begins or ends on the DNA, so no DNA is shown, and the CDR3 is as TCRdb lists it. The chain employs TRBV27 and TRBJ2-1; the table calls TRBD2, which could not be checked here. The CDR3 sequence runs 16 residues, both termini included. Per the germline V gene, CDR1 is MNHEY and CDR2 is SMNVEV (reference sequence). The CDR3 sequence: CASSSSLGGRPNEQFF.

V and J are TRBV28 and TRBJ2-5; 11 bases line up with TRBD2. With V trimmed by 5 bases and J by 0 bases, 14 bases remained unmatched. CDR1 and CDR2 (germline): MDHEN, SYDVKM. This CDR3 region has 19 residues. The CDR3 DNA follows: TGTGCCAGCAGTACTTCCACTCTAGCGGGGGGTTCGTACCAAGAGACCCAGTACTTC. This gives the protein CASSTSTLAGGSYQETQYF. Combining the CDR3 with reference TRBV28 and TRBJ2-5 gives the whole variable domain DVKVTQSSRYLVKRTGEKVFLECVQDMDHENMFWYRQDPGLGLRLIYFSYDVKMKEKGDIPEGYSVSREKKERFSLILESASTNQTSMYLCASSTSTLAGGSYQETQYFGPGTRLLVL.

The chain has TRBV27 and TRBJ2-7, with 8 bases fitting TRBD2. The CDR3 consists of 13 residues. Germline loops: CDR1 MNHEY, CDR2 SMNVEV (reference sequence). V lost 5 bases and J lost 5; bases outside the gene matches: 5. CDR3 in amino acids: CASSPPGGDEQYF. CDR3 DNA sequence: TGTGCCAGCAGTCCCCCGGGGGGGGACGAGCAGTACTTC.

The rearrangement joins TRBV7-9 to TRBJ1-1; D gene unclear. The ends were cut back, 5 bases at V and 2 bases at J, with 9 bases in the middle. Germline V gives CDR1 SEHNR, CDR2 FQNEAQ (reference sequence). The CDR3 extends over 13 amino acids. CDR3 sequence reads: CASSADPNTEAFF. The CDR3 DNA is TGTGCCAGCAGCGCCGACCCCAACACTGAAGCTTTCTTT.

Only one count was recorded for this clone. The chain joins TRBV4-2 to TRBJ1-1, with D unresolved. Per the germline V gene, CDR1 is LGHNA and CDR2 is YNFKEQ. The CDR3 is 13 residues long. Trimming took off 0 bases at V and 8 bases at J, with 10 bases between the two ends. The CDR3: CASSQERATEAFF. The CDR3, as DNA: TGTGCCAGCAGCCAAGAAAGGGCTACCGAAGCTTTCTTT.

The gene calls are TRBV7-9 and TRBJ2-7, with TRBD1 matching over 11 bases. Germline V gene lookup returns CDR1 SEHNR and CDR2 FQNEAQ (reference sequence). The CDR3 extends over 16 amino acids. V shed 2 bases and J 5 bases; nucleotides not matched to a gene: 8. The CDR3 region is CASSLNRGQGVNEQYF. The CDR3, as DNA: TGTGCCAGCAGCTTAAATAGGGGACAGGGGGTAAACGAGCAGTACTTC. The whole variable domain, remainder taken from reference TRBV7-9 and TRBJ2-7, is DTGVSQNPRHKITKRGQNVTFRCDPISEHNRLYWYRQTLGQGPEFLTYFQNEAQLEKSRLLSDRFSAERPKGSFSTLEIQRTEQGDSAMYLCASSLNRGQGVNEQYFGPGTRLTVT.

The gene calls are TRBV6-1 and TRBJ2-7; 10 nucleotides match TRBD1. Germline values: CDR1 MNHNS, CDR2 SASEGT. The CDR3 consists of 15 residues. Trimming removed 1 base from V and 2 bases from J; junction bases left unmatched: 2. CDR3 in amino acids: CASSEDGTGAYEQYF. The CDR3 nucleotides read TGTGCCAGCAGTGAAGACGGGACAGGGGCCTACGAGCAGTACTTC.

The rearrangement uses TRBV7-9 and TRBJ2-5; D uncertain. This CDR3 contains 12 residues. Germline assignment: CDR1 SEHNR and CDR2 FQNEAQ (reference sequence). The V and J ends lost 4 bases and 4 bases respectively, with 7 bases between them. CDR3: CASSSKGETQYF. CDR3 DNA sequence: TGTGCCAGCAGCTCGAAAGGAGAGACCCAGTACTTC.

This clone appeared a single time. V usage is TRBV6-5 and J usage is TRBJ1-1; D not resolved. V lost 4 bases, J lost 9 bases, and 9 bases lay in between. Germline V gives CDR1 MNHEY, CDR2 SVGAGI. CDR3 length: 11 amino acids. DNA for the CDR3: TGTGCCAGCAGTTGGGGAGGAAAAGCTTTCTTT. Its translation: CASSWGGKAFF.

The chain is built from TRBV9 and TRBJ2-7, with no clear D. Trimming took 3 bases from V and 0 from J, leaving 10 bases between them. CDR3 length: 14 residues. Germline CDR1 and CDR2: SGDLS and YYNGEE. The CDR3 loop reads CASSATADSYEQYF. CDR3 coding DNA: TGTGCCAGCAGCGCCACGGCCGACTCCTACGAGCAGTACTTC.

This clone was recorded only once. This rearrangement joins TRBV2 to TRBJ1-2; TRBD1 matches 8 bases. Germline CDR1 reads SNHLY; CDR2 reads FYNNEI. V shed 4 bases, J shed 0 bases, and the junction held 4 bases outside the gene matches. The CDR3 sequence is 15 residues long. The CDR3, as DNA: TGTGCCAGCAGTGTTGGGACAGGAGCTAACTATGGCTACACCTTC. It encodes CASSVGTGANYGYTF.

This clone was picked up one time. The chain is built from TRBV5-1 and TRBJ1-2; 7 bases are a match to TRBD1. The length of the CDR3 is 15 residues. CDR1 and CDR2 (germline): SGHRS, YFSETQ. J gave up 1 base and V 2 bases, and 5 bases lay outside the gene matches. CDR3 region: CASSLPRDSNYGYTF. CDR3 sequence (DNA): TGCGCCAGCAGCTTACCCCGGGACAGTAACTATGGCTACACCTTC.

The V and J genes are TRBV27 and TRBJ1-3; D is unclear. Per germline, CDR1 MNHEY and CDR2 SMNVEV (reference sequence). V was clipped by 0 bases and J by 4 bases, with 10 bases between them. This CDR3 is 15 amino acids long. CDR3 in DNA: TGTGCCAGCAGTTTATCGTCGGGTCCCGGAAACACCATATATTTT. As protein: CASSLSSGPGNTIYF.

The chain uses TRBV7-9 and TRBJ1-2; no definite D call. The germline V and J ends were trimmed by 4 bases and 7 bases, with 7 bases remaining between them. The length of the CDR3 is 11 residues. Per germline, CDR1 SEHNR and CDR2 FQNEAQ (reference sequence). CDR3 residues: CASSSSGGYTF. CDR3 DNA: TGTGCCAGCAGCTCCTCCGGTGGCTACACCTTC.

The chain joins TRBV18 to TRBJ2-1; D may be TRBD1 or TRBD2 (6 bases each). V lost 2 bases and J 8 bases, leaving 16 bases between the germline ends. The CDR3 loop spans 15 amino acids. Germline values: CDR1 KGHSH, CDR2 LQKENI. CDR3 loop: CASSPDQGGGHEQFF. The CDR3 DNA follows: TGTGCCAGCTCACCAGATCAGGGTGGGGGGCATGAGCAGTTCTTC.

V is TRBV25-1 and J is TRBJ2-3; D is possibly TRBD1 or TRBD2 (5 bases each). The CDR3 has 17 amino acids. Trimming took 1 base from V and 3 from J, leaving 17 bases between them. Germline V lookup: CDR1 MGHDK, CDR2 SYGVNS. The CDR3 sequence is CASSELGVGLNTDTQYF. The DNA of the CDR3 is TGTGCCAGCAGTGAATTGGGGGTAGGGTTGAATACAGATACGCAGTATTTT.